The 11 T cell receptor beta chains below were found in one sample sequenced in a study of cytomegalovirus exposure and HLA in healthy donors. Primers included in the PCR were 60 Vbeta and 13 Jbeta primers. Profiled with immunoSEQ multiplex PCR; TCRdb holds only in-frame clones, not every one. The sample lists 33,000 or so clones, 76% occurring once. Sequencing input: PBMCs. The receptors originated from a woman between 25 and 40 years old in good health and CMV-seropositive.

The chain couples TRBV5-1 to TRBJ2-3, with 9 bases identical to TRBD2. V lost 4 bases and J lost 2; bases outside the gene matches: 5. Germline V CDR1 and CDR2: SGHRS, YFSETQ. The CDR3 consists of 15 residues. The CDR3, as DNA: TGCGCCAGCAGCCTAGCGGGGCCATTCACAGATACGCAGTATTTT. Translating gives CASSLAGPFTDTQYF. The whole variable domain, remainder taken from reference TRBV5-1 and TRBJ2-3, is KAGVTQTPRYLIKTRGQQVTLSCSPISGHRSVSWYQQTPGQGLQFLFEYFSETQRNKGNFPGRFSGRQFSNSRSEMNVSTLELGDSALYLCASSLAGPFTDTQYFGPGTRLTVL.

CDR3 in DNA: TGCGCCAGCAGCTCCGGGACAGGCCCCTACGAGCAGTACTTC. Amino acids: CASSSGTGPYEQYF. This sequence joins TRBV5-1 and TRBJ2-7; 8 bases agree with TRBD1. Per the germline V gene, CDR1 is SGHRS and CDR2 is YFSETQ. The CDR3 spans 14 residues. V was pared by 3 bases and J by 2 bases, with 4 bases of the junction left unmatched.

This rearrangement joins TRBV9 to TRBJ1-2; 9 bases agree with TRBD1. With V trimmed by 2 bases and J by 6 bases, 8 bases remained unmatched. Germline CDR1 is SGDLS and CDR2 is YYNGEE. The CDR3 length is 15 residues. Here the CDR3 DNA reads TGTGCCAGCAGCGTCGGGACAGGGAGTCTGGATGGCTACACCTTC. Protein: CASSVGTGSLDGYTF.

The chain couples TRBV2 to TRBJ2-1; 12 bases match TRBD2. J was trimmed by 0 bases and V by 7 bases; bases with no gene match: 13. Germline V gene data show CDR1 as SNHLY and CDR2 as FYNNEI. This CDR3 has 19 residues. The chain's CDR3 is CASNPLAGGPLLSYNEQFF. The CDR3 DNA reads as TGTGCCAGCAACCCCCTAGCGGGAGGGCCCCTGCTCTCCTACAATGAGCAGTTCTTC.

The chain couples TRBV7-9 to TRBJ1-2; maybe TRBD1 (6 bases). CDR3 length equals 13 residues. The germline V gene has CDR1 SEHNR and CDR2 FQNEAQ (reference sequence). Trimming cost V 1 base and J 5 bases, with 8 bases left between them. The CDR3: CASSLGQGYGYTF. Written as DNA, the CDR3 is TGTGCCAGCAGCTTAGGGCAGGGGTATGGCTACACCTTC.

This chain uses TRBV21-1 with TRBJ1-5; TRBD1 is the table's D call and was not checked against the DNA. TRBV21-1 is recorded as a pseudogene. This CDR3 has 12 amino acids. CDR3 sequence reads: CASPGSNQPQHF. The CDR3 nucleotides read TGTGCCAGTCCAGGGAGCAATCAGCCCCAGCATTTT.

CDR3 bases: TGCGCCAGCAGCTTGATGGACAGGGGAGATGGCTACACCTTC. It yields the protein CASSLMDRGDGYTF. The chain links TRBV5-1 to TRBJ1-2; 9 bases align to TRBD1. CDR1 and CDR2 from the germline V gene are SGHRS and YFSETQ. The CDR3 spans 14 residues. Germline trimming cut 1 base from V and 6 bases from J; bases unmatched to any gene: 4. The variable domain in full, with the rest retrieved from reference TRBV5-1 and TRBJ1-2, is KAGVTQTPRYLIKTRGQQVTLSCSPISGHRSVSWYQQTPGQGLQFLFEYFSETQRNKGNFPGRFSGRQFSNSRSEMNVSTLELGDSALYLCASSLMDRGDGYTFGSGTRLTVV.

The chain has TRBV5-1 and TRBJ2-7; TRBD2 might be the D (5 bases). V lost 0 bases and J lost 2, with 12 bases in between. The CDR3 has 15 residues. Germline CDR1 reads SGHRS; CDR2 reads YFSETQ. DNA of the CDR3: TGCGCCAGCAGCTTGGAAGACCGGGGTCCCTACGAGCAGTACTTC. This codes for CASSLEDRGPYEQYF.

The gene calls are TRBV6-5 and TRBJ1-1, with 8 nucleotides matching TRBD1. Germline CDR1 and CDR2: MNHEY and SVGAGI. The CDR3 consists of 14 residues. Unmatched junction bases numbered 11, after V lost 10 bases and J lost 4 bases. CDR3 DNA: TGTGCCACCTCTTCAGGGGGCAGGAGCACTGAAGCTTTCTTT. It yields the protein CATSSGGRSTEAFF.

The DNA of the CDR3 is TGTGCCAGCAGTTACGGGGCGCCAGGGGGTGGCTACACCTTC. Protein sequence: CASSYGAPGGGYTF. V is TRBV6-6 and J is TRBJ1-2; TRBD1 matches at 7 bases. V gave up 2 bases and J gave up 7 bases; unmatched junction bases: 7. CDR1 and CDR2 (germline): MNHNY, SVGAGI (reference sequence). CDR3 length equals 14 residues.

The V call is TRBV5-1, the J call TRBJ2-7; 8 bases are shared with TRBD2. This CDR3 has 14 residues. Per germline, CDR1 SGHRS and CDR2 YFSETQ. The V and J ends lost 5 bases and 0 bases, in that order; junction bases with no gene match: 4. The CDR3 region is CASRSGSRSYEQYF. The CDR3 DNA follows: TGCGCCAGCAGGAGCGGGAGCCGCTCCTACGAGCAGTACTTC.